The 21 T cell receptor beta chains below come from one sample, sequenced in a study of T-cell reconstitution after alpha-beta-depleted transplantation in children. Preparation of the TCRbeta library used unique molecular identifiers. Via MiXCR, TCRdb re-called the PCR reads, giving one row per CDR3 protein. The profile covers around 300,000 distinct CDR3 sequences, with 11% appearing a single time and 23% taken by the ten largest. The sample here was peripheral blood, taken 180 days after TCRalphabeta/CD19-depleted stem cell transplant. These receptors came from a male patient under 10 years old who had a stem cell transplant for chronic granulomatous disease, so the T cells may come from the graft donor.

There are many counts of this clonotype. The chain couples TRBV12-3 or TRBV12-4 to TRBJ2-7; the D gene is possibly TRBD2 (6 bases). The CDR3 is 12 residues long. With 3 bases removed from V and 6 bases from J, the gap between germline ends came to 9 bases. CDR3 residues: CASSLTRSEQYF. The CDR3 DNA reads as TGTGCCAGCAGTTTGACTAGGAGCGAGCAGTACTTC.

Many counts were recorded for this clonotype. CDR3 sequence reads: CASSRGSFGWNEQFF. Written as DNA, the CDR3 is TGTGCCAGCTCTAGGGGCTCCTTTGGGTGGAACGAGCAGTTCTTC. This chain uses TRBV12-3 or TRBV12-4 with TRBJ2-1; tentatively, D is TRBD1 (5 bases). V shed 8 bases and J shed 10 bases, with 24 bases lying between them. The CDR3 covers 15 residues.

This clonotype was picked up many times. The chain joins TRBV29-1 to TRBJ2-5, with TRBD1 as a possible D gene (6 bases). This CDR3 comprises 13 residues. V was pared by 6 bases and J by 0 bases, with 11 bases between. In germline, CDR1 is SQVTM, CDR2 ANQGSEA. CDR3 nucleotide sequence: TGCAGCGTCCCCGGGACATACCAAGAGACCCAGTACTTC. Its translation is CSVPGTYQETQYF.

The chain employs TRBV23-1 and TRBJ2-3; D unclear. TRBV23-1 is noted as an ORF with a role that remains uncertain. V was pared by 0 bases and J by 2 bases, with 6 bases between. CDR3 length: 14 amino acids. CDR3 loop: CASSQSQFTDTQYF. The DNA of the CDR3 is TGCGCCAGCAGTCAATCGCAGTTCACAGATACGCAGTATTTT.

This clonotype occurred many times. V gene TRBV4-2 combines with J gene TRBJ2-7; TRBD1 is a possible D gene (6 bases). This CDR3 is built from 16 residues. The germline CDR1 and CDR2 sequences are LGHNA and YNFKEQ. The germline V and J ends were trimmed by 4 bases and 1 base, with 17 bases remaining between them. CDR3 in amino acids: CASSRDMDSISYEQYF. The CDR3, as DNA: TGTGCCAGCAGCCGGGATATGGACAGCATATCCTACGAGCAGTACTTC.

Concerning this clonotype: A much larger clone lies one base from this, so it may be a read error. The chain couples TRBV12-3 or TRBV12-4 to TRBJ2-4; TRBD2 matches 7 bases. This CDR3 is built from 17 residues. With V trimmed by 8 bases and J by 4 bases, 17 bases remained unmatched. In DNA, the CDR3 is TGTGCCAGCGGTTATACCCCGGGACTAACAACGAAAAACATTCAGTACTTC. Its translation: CASGYTPGLTTKNIQYF.

CDR3 amino acids: CASKKGMNTEAFF. As DNA, the CDR3 is TGTGCCAGTAAAAAGGGGATGAACACTGAAGCTTTCTTT. The chain uses TRBV19 and TRBJ1-1; TRBD1 is a possible D gene (5 bases). Germline-derived CDR1 and CDR2 are LNHDA and SQIVND (reference sequence). The CDR3 has 13 residues. V gave up 7 bases and J gave up 0 bases, with 9 bases separating them.

This clonotype was recorded many times. V is TRBV7-2 and J is TRBJ2-5, with TRBD2 matching 10 bases. The length of the CDR3 is 18 residues. V was clipped by 0 bases and J by 3 bases; unmatched bases: 10. The germline CDR1 and CDR2 sequences are SGHTA and FQGNSA. The CDR3 nucleotides are TGTGCCAGCAGCTTAGCTTACGGACTAGCGGCGACCAAAGAGACCCAGTACTTC. It is translated as CASSLAYGLAATKETQYF. The whole variable domain, filled in from reference TRBV7-2 and TRBJ2-5, reads GAGVSQSPSNKVTEKGKDVELRCDPISGHTALYWYRQSLGQGLEFLIYFQGNSAPDKSGLPSDRFSAERTGGSVSTLTIQRTQQEDSAVYLCASSLAYGLAATKETQYFGPGTRLLVL.

The V and J genes are TRBV18 and TRBJ1-3; the D is unclear. Germline CDR1 and CDR2: KGHSH and LQKENI. The CDR3 extends over 13 amino acids. The V gene lost 1 base and the J gene lost 3 bases, with 4 bases spanning the gap. The CDR3 loop reads CASSPQNGNTIYF. The CDR3 DNA reads TGTGCCAGCTCACCACAGAATGGAAACACCATATATTTT.

The table lists this clonotype with many counts. This rearrangement joins TRBV10-3 to TRBJ2-1; TRBD2 is a possible D gene (5 bases). The CDR3 contains 14 residues. Germline V gene sequence: CDR1 ENHRY, CDR2 SYGVKD. The germline V and J ends were trimmed by 4 bases and 5 bases, with 12 bases remaining between them. The CDR3 DNA reads TGTGCCATCAGTGTACCGGGGTTAGACAATGAGCAGTTCTTC. It encodes CAISVPGLDNEQFF.

Ten or more counts support this clonotype. The chain couples TRBV18 to TRBJ2-3; D is ambiguous. V was pared by 9 bases and J by 0 bases, with 10 bases between. The CDR3 totals 13 residues. CDR1 is KGHSH, CDR2 LQKENI, per germline. This chain's CDR3 is CASSHRSTDTQYF. The CDR3 DNA follows: TGTGCCAGTAGTCACAGAAGCACAGATACGCAGTATTTT.

This clonotype was detected ten times or more. This chain joins TRBV7-6 and TRBJ2-1; TRBD2 agrees at 9 bases. This CDR3 contains 14 residues. Germline CDR1 SGHVS, CDR2 FNYEAQ. V was clipped by 3 bases and J by 8 bases; unmatched bases: 5. The CDR3 region has the DNA TGTGCCAGCAGCTTCTTTAGCGGGGGAGATGAGCAGTTCTTC. Residues: CASSFFSGGDEQFF.

This clonotype was found many times. This chain joins TRBV3-1 and TRBJ2-5, with TRBD2 matching 8 bases. The V gene end was trimmed by 2 bases and the J gene end by 4 bases; junction bases not matched to a gene: 3. This CDR3 comprises 14 residues. CDR1 is LGHDT and CDR2 is YNNKEL in the germline V gene (reference sequence). This CDR3 is CASSQNRGGETQYF. The CDR3 coding sequence is TGTGCCAGCAGCCAAAATCGGGGGGGAGAGACCCAGTACTTC.

This clonotype came up many times. This chain uses TRBV5-5 with TRBJ2-7, with 9 bases fitting TRBD1. Germline V gene data show CDR1 as SGHKS and CDR2 as YYEKEE (reference sequence). There are 14 residues in the CDR3. The V segment lost 3 bases and the J segment 4 bases; nucleotides outside the gene matches: 5. In nucleotides, the CDR3 is TGTGCCAGCAGCTGGGGACAGGGAGATTACGAGCAGTACTTC. This gives the protein CASSWGQGDYEQYF. Full variable domain (missing parts from reference TRBV5-5 and TRBJ2-7): DAGVTQSPTHLIKTRGQQVTLRCSPISGHKSVSWYQQVLGQGPQFIFQYYEKEERGRGNFPDRFSARQFPNYSSELNVNALLLGDSALYLCASSWGQGDYEQYFGPGTRLTVT.

This clonotype was picked up many times. This chain joins TRBV29-1 and TRBJ1-1; 9 bases fit TRBD1. Trimming at V came to 6 bases and at J to 2 bases, leaving 4 bases not matched to a gene. The germline gives CDR1 SQVTM, CDR2 ANQGSEA. This CDR3 comprises 13 residues. The CDR3 DNA reads TGCAGCGTCATGGACAGGGGAAACACTGAAGCTTTCTTT. Residues: CSVMDRGNTEAFF.

This clonotype was seen at least ten times. The chain couples TRBV7-9 to TRBJ2-1; D remains unclear. The V end was cut by 2 bases, the J end by 12 bases, with 8 bases between. CDR1 is SEHNR and CDR2 is FQNEAQ in the germline V gene (reference sequence). The CDR3 contains 11 residues. CDR3: CASSLLVGQFF. CDR3 sequence (DNA): TGTGCCAGCAGCTTACTCGTAGGGCAGTTCTTC.

This clonotype was seen at least ten times. The rearrangement links TRBV29-1 to TRBJ2-3, with TRBD1 matching over 9 bases. Per the germline V gene, CDR1 is SQVTM and CDR2 is ANQGSEA. V lost 2 bases, J lost 2 bases, and 8 bases stayed unmatched. The CDR3 is 16 residues long. CDR3: CSVETIGQGITDTQYF. The DNA of the CDR3 is TGCAGCGTTGAAACCATCGGACAGGGGATCACAGATACGCAGTATTTT.

This clonotype was counted ten times or more. V and J are TRBV6-2 or TRBV6-3 and TRBJ2-1; 7 nucleotides line up with TRBD1. The V gene's germline CDR1 is MNHEY and CDR2 SVGEGT. The CDR3 covers 15 residues. V shed 2 bases, J shed 7 bases, and the junction held 8 bases outside the gene matches. DNA of the CDR3: TGTGCCAGCAGTTACCCGACGGGACAGCCGAATGAGCAGTTCTTC. This codes for CASSYPTGQPNEQFF.

This clonotype was counted at least ten times. V and J are TRBV5-5 and TRBJ2-7; 9 bases are a match to TRBD1. This CDR3 region has 14 residues. Germline V gene sequence: CDR1 SGHKS, CDR2 YYEKEE (reference sequence). After removal of 1 base from V and 5 bases from J, the junction contained 4 bases not matched to a gene. The CDR3 loop is CASSLFGTGNEQYF. The CDR3, as DNA: TGTGCCAGCAGCTTGTTCGGGACAGGGAACGAGCAGTACTTC.

In this sample, this clonotype turned up many times. The V and J genes are TRBV5-1 and TRBJ2-1; D tentatively reads TRBD1 or TRBD2 (5 bases each). In germline, CDR1 is SGHRS, CDR2 YFSETQ. This CDR3 is built from 16 residues. Trimming took 7 bases from V and 5 from J, leaving 22 bases between them. CDR3 in DNA: TGCGCCAGCTTGGAAGGGGTTGCGGGCGGGCACAATGAGCAGTTCTTC. This encodes CASLEGVAGGHNEQFF.

This chain uses TRBV13 with TRBJ2-2; no firm D call. Per the germline V gene, CDR1 is PRHDT and CDR2 is FYEKMQ (reference sequence). Trimming shortened V by 5 bases and J by 3 bases, and 13 bases separated the two germline ends. CDR3 size: 15 residues. The CDR3 loop is CASSVRRTYTGELFF. The DNA for the CDR3 is TGTGCCAGCAGCGTCCGGCGGACCTACACCGGGGAGCTGTTTTTT.